The source of this TCR beta chain is a study of shared clonotypes between healthy human individuals. On this clone itself: The antigen remains unidentified.

General study points: Sharing across four donors was highest in naive CD4 (approximately 5%) and lowest in memory CD8 (about 0.4%). Clonotype sharing among donors was thought likely to change with sequencing depth. Naive subsets tended to show greater estimated richness than memory subsets.

Clones were sequenced by immunoSEQ multiplex PCR, and TCRdb holds only the in-frame ones, with some missing. The repertoire holds 1.6 million or so clones, with about 98.5% as singletons. Trimming left V 2 bases short and J 0 bases short, with 2 bases between. Germline V gene lookup returns CDR1 SNHLY and CDR2 FYNNEI. The CDR3 consists of 12 residues. The donors were adults (healthy and HIV-negative) with no recent acute infections or vaccinations. Specimen: naive CD4+ T cells sorted from blood. Subset given: CD45RA+ positively selected. The sequence derives from a man aged 25-40 years in good health. The chain recombines TRBV2 with TRBJ2-7; D is ambiguous. The CDR3 nucleotides are TGTGCCAGCAGTGAAAACTCCTACGAGCAGTACTTC. Its translation is CASSENSYEQYF.